The entry that follows covers one T cell receptor (beta chain) sequence. This record comes from a study of blood T cell repertoires in COVID-19. Study-wide background: The samples span acute and convalescent COVID-19 from the United States, Italy and Spain.

V trimming: 4 bases; J trimming: 8 bases; junction bases outside the gene matches: 12. Germline CDR1 reads LGHDT; CDR2 reads YNNKEL (reference sequence). The CDR3 covers 16 residues. Original processing methods: Reference gene primer amplification yielded estimated nucleated cell counts. The method was immunoSEQ multiplex PCR; TCRdb's version includes in-frame clones alone and lacks a portion of them. V, J and clone size reflect that table, while D and trimming were determined from the DNA. The sample lists 60,000 to 85,000 clones; more than 75% were seen once. The TCR sequence derives from a human donor in a cohort sampled during active COVID-19. The chain employs TRBV3-1 (or the pseudogene TRBV3-2) and TRBJ1-5; 9 bases are shared with TRBD1. What was sequenced was peripheral blood. CDR3 DNA: TGTGCCAGCAGCCCTTCCGGACAGGGGATAAGAAAGCCCCAGCATTTT. Protein sequence: CASSPSGQGIRKPQHF.